The present T cell receptor (beta chain) was sequenced within a study of blood T cell repertoires in COVID-19. Study at large: Nucleic acid was either cDNA or gDNA, and it came from T cells, B-cell-depleted T cells, or PBMCs.

The germline V gene encodes CDR1 MNHEY and CDR2 SMNVEV (reference sequence). CDR3 length: 16 residues. Trimming removed 6 bases from V and 3 bases from J; junction bases left unmatched: 10. Profiling relied on immunoSEQ multiplex PCR, and the TCRdb table lists in-frame clones only, not all of them. This sample yields roughly 150,000 clones, of which about nine tenths are seen a single time; about 4% belongs to the top ten. All enrollees were roughly 18 to 89 years old and from some 24 US areas. The receptor was isolated from a woman in her forties who had been exposed to COVID-19. The sample was PBMCs or T cells enriched from blood (not recorded which). The V call is TRBV27, the J call TRBJ1-5; 8 bases are shared with TRBD1. The CDR3 is CASRPDDRGVNQPQHF. CDR3 in DNA: TGTGCCAGCAGACCTGATGACAGGGGAGTCAATCAGCCCCAGCATTTT.